These 19 T cell receptor beta chains were sequenced from one sample in a study of T cell changes during pregnancy in multiple sclerosis. The assay was immunoSEQ multiplex PCR, and TCRdb's table has in-frame clones only and misses some. The sample carries around 62,000 clones, just over 90% recorded once. Sequenced here: peripheral blood, sampled in the third trimester of pregnancy. The receptors stem from a female donor with multiple sclerosis, enrolled in a pregnancy study.

V is TRBV29-1 and J is TRBJ2-1, with 9 bases identical to TRBD1. V trimming: 5 bases; J trimming: 9 bases; junction bases outside the gene matches: 5. Germline CDR1 and CDR2: SQVTM and ANQGSEA. The CDR3 sequence is 12 residues long. CDR3 sequence reads: CSVRTGEIEQFF. The CDR3 nucleotides are TGCAGCGTTAGGACAGGGGAGATTGAGCAGTTCTTC.

The rearrangement uses TRBV11-2 and TRBJ1-3; D is possibly TRBD1 (5 bases). This CDR3 has 14 amino acids. The germline V and J ends were trimmed by 6 bases and 1 base, with 10 bases remaining between them. Per the germline V gene, CDR1 is SGHAT and CDR2 is FQNNGV. The CDR3 loop is CASRFTGSGNTIYF. Here the CDR3 DNA reads TGTGCCAGCAGGTTTACAGGTTCTGGAAACACCATATATTTT.

This clone was recorded only once. V is TRBV11-2 and J is TRBJ1-2; unclear D gene. V was trimmed by 5 bases and J by 4 bases, leaving 8 bases between them. Germline CDR1 and CDR2: SGHAT and FQNNGV. The CDR3 runs to 12 residues. CDR3 DNA sequence: TGTGCCAGCAGCCCCGTTAGCTATGGCTACACCTTC. Protein sequence: CASSPVSYGYTF. Full variable domain (remainder filled in from reference TRBV11-2 and TRBJ1-2): EAGVAQSPRYKIIEKRQSVAFWCNPISGHATLYWYQQILGQGPKLLIQFQNNGVVDDSQLPKDRFSAERLKGVDSTLKIQPAKLEDSAVYLCASSPVSYGYTFGSGTRLTVV.

This clone has a single count. V and J are TRBV5-6 and TRBJ1-3, with 7 bases matching TRBD1. This CDR3 has 18 amino acids. V shed 2 bases, J shed 3 bases, and the junction held 14 bases outside the gene matches. Germline-derived CDR1 and CDR2 are SGHDT and YYEEEE. For the CDR3, the DNA is TGTGCCAGCAGCTTACTAGACAGGGTAGGAGGGAGTGGAAACACCATATATTTT. It codes for CASSLLDRVGGSGNTIYF.

This clone was counted a single time. V gene TRBV4-2 combines with J gene TRBJ1-1; D possibly corresponds to TRBD1 (6 bases). V was shortened by 0 bases and J by 1 base, with 12 bases between the two germline ends. The CDR3 spans 16 residues. Germline V gene data show CDR1 as LGHNA and CDR2 as YNFKEQ. Here the CDR3 DNA reads TGTGCCAGCAGCCAAGATAGGACAGTAGGGAACACTGAAGCTTTCTTT. It translates to CASSQDRTVGNTEAFF.

The chain has TRBV6-1 and TRBJ1-1, with D perhaps TRBD1 (5 bases). Germline loops: CDR1 MNHNS, CDR2 SASEGT. The CDR3 covers 14 residues. Between the trimmed V and J ends, which lost 0 bases and 7 bases, there was a span of 12 bases. CDR3 region: CASSEAWTKGEAFF. DNA of the CDR3: TGTGCCAGCAGTGAAGCCTGGACAAAAGGTGAAGCTTTCTTT.

The genes are TRBV5-1 and TRBJ2-5; tentative D call: TRBD1 (6 bases). V was cut by 3 bases and J by 2 bases, with 14 bases left in between. Per the germline V gene, CDR1 is SGHRS and CDR2 is YFSETQ. The CDR3 loop spans 15 amino acids. CDR3 sequence reads: CASSSGQIVQETQYF. CDR3 in DNA: TGCGCCAGCAGCTCCGGACAGATAGTTCAAGAGACCCAGTACTTC.

The V gene is TRBV27, the J gene TRBJ2-6, with D possibly TRBD1 on 6 matching bases. V gave up 4 bases and J gave up 2 bases, with 15 bases separating them. The CDR3 length is 17 residues. Germline CDR1 MNHEY, CDR2 SMNVEV (reference sequence). This chain's CDR3 is CASSYLQGRPGANVLTF. The CDR3 DNA follows: TGTGCCAGCAGTTATCTACAGGGTAGGCCTGGGGCCAACGTCCTGACTTTC.

The table lists this clone with a count of one. The J gene is TRBJ1-1, the V gene TRBV10-2; D is ambiguous. In germline, CDR1 is WSHSY, CDR2 SAAADI. This CDR3 spans 14 amino acids. The V end was cut by 1 base, the J end by 3 bases, with 9 bases between. The CDR3 bases are TGCGCCAGCAGTGAGTTACGGGAAGACACTGAAGCTTTCTTT. This gives the protein CASSELREDTEAFF.

The chain uses TRBV27 and TRBJ2-7; TRBD1 might be the D (5 bases). Germline values: CDR1 MNHEY, CDR2 SMNVEV (reference sequence). Trimming cost V 0 bases and J 6 bases, with 15 bases left between them. The CDR3 length is 15 residues. CDR3 residues: CASSLSNQGWAEQYF. The CDR3 DNA sequence: TGTGCCAGCAGTTTATCGAACCAGGGATGGGCCGAGCAGTACTTC.

The CDR3 protein is CASSLGLAGFSYNEQFF. The CDR3 DNA reads as TGTGCCAGCAGCTTGGGACTAGCGGGGTTCTCCTACAATGAGCAGTTCTTC. The chain joins TRBV5-8 to TRBJ2-1; 11 bases align to TRBD2. Germline values: CDR1 SGHTS, CDR2 YDEGEE. The CDR3 extends over 17 amino acids. V trimming: 0 bases; J trimming: 0 bases; junction bases outside the gene matches: 2.

The chain combines TRBV11-2 with TRBJ1-1; TRBD1 matches at 7 bases. J gave up 5 bases and V 1 base, and 1 base lay outside the gene matches. The CDR3 runs 13 residues. CDR1 and CDR2 from the germline V gene are SGHAT and FQNNGV. The CDR3 DNA is TGTGCCAGCAGCTTAGCAGGGGGAACTGAAGCTTTCTTT. It specifies CASSLAGGTEAFF.

In its sample, this clone was seen once. Here the CDR3 DNA reads TGTGCCAGCTCACGGGCTGAAGGGACAGCCTATGGCTACACCTTC. Its translation is CASSRAEGTAYGYTF. V gene TRBV18 combines with J gene TRBJ1-2; 7 bases are a match to TRBD1. This CDR3 is 15 amino acids long. V dropped 4 bases and J dropped 4; count of bases not matched to a gene: 9. CDR1 KGHSH and CDR2 LQKENI come from the germline V gene. The variable domain in full, completed from reference TRBV18 and TRBJ1-2, reads NAGVMQNPRHLVRRRGQEARLRCSPMKGHSHVYWYRQLPEEGLKFMVYLQKENIIDESGMPKERFSAEFPKEGPSILRIQQVVRGDSAAYFCASSRAEGTAYGYTFGSGTRLTVV.

The chain is built from TRBV2 and TRBJ2-7; weak D call: TRBD1 (5 bases). V gave up 8 bases and J gave up 0 bases, with 11 bases separating them. Germline V gene sequence: CDR1 SNHLY, CDR2 FYNNEI. This CDR3 has 13 amino acids. Written as DNA, the CDR3 is TGTGCCAGCGGGGCGACGAGCTCCTACGAGCAGTACTTC. Its translation is CASGATSSYEQYF.

The rearrangement uses TRBV5-6 and TRBJ2-2; a possible D gene is TRBD1 (6 bases). The CDR3 runs to 15 residues. The germline gives CDR1 SGHDT, CDR2 YYEEEE. With 4 bases removed from V and 7 bases from J, the gap between germline ends came to 17 bases. CDR3 sequence reads: CASSEATGFRGELFF. The CDR3 coding sequence is TGTGCCAGCAGCGAGGCTACAGGGTTCCGCGGGGAGCTGTTTTTT. Using reference TRBV5-6 and TRBJ2-2 for the parts outside the CDR3, the full variable domain is DAGVTQSPTHLIKTRGQQVTLRCSPKSGHDTVSWYQQALGQGPQFIFQYYEEEERQRGNFPDRFSGHQFPNYSSELNVNALLLGDSALYLCASSEATGFRGELFFGEGSRLTVL.

The chain links TRBV6-1 to TRBJ1-1; perhaps TRBD1 as D (6 bases). The V gene's germline CDR1 is MNHNS and CDR2 SASEGT. The CDR3 covers 14 residues. V lost 3 bases and J lost 0, with 8 bases in between. For the CDR3, the DNA is TGTGCCAGCAGTGATGGGGGCTTGAACACTGAAGCTTTCTTT. Its protein product is CASSDGGLNTEAFF.

The chain employs TRBV5-1 and TRBJ2-3, with 9 bases matching TRBD2. Unmatched junction bases numbered 4, after V lost 4 bases and J lost 1 base. CDR1 and CDR2 (germline): SGHRS, YFSETQ. The CDR3 sequence is 15 residues long. CDR3 in amino acids: CASSRWTSGTDTQYF. The CDR3 DNA follows: TGCGCCAGCAGCCGATGGACTAGCGGCACAGATACGCAGTATTTT.

The chain employs TRBV6-6 and TRBJ2-2, with 9 bases fitting TRBD1. Looked up from germline, CDR1 is MNHNY and CDR2 is SVGAGI (reference sequence). Trimming took 7 bases from V and 6 from J; bases not matched to a gene: 9. The CDR3 loop spans 15 amino acids. The CDR3 nucleotides read TGTGCCAGCAATGCCGGGACAGGGTGGCCCGGGGAGCTGTTTTTT. Protein: CASNAGTGWPGELFF.

The chain uses TRBV5-1 and TRBJ1-1; possibly TRBD1 for D (5 bases). The CDR3 runs 13 residues. Germline-derived CDR1 and CDR2 are SGHRS and YFSETQ. V was shortened by 4 bases and J by 4 bases, with 11 bases between the two germline ends. DNA for the CDR3: TGCGCCAGCAGCCCGGTAAGGGGCACTGAAGCTTTCTTT. It yields the protein CASSPVRGTEAFF.